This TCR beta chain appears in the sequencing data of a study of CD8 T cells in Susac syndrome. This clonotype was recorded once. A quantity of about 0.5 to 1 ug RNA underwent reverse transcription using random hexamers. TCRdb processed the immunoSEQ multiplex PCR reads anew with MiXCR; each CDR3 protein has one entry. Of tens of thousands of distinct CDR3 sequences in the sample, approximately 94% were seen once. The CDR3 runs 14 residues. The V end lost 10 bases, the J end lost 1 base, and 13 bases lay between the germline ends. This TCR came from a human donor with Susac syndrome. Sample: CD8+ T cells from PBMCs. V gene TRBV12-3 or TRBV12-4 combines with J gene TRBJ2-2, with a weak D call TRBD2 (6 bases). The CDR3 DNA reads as TGTGCCACCCGCGGGACCCGGAACACCGGGGAGCTGTTTTTT. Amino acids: CATRGTRNTGELFF.